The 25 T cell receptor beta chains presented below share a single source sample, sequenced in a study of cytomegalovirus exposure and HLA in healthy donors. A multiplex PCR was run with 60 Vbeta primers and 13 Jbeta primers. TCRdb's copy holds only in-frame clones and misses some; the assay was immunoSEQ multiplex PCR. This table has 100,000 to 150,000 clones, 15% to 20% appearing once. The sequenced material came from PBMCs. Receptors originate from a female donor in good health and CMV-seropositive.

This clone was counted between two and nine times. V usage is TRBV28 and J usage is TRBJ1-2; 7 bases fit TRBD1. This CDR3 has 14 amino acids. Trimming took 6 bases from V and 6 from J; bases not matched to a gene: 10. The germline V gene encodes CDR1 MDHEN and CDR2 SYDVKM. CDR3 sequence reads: CASRLSGGFDGYTF. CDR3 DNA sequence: TGTGCCAGCAGGCTATCAGGGGGATTTGATGGCTACACCTTC.

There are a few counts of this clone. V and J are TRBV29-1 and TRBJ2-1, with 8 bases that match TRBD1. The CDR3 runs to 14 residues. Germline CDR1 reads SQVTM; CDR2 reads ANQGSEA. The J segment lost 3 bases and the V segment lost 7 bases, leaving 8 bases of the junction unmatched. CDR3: CSAGGPTFYNEQFF. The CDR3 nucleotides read TGCAGCGCAGGGGGCCCTACGTTCTACAATGAGCAGTTCTTC.

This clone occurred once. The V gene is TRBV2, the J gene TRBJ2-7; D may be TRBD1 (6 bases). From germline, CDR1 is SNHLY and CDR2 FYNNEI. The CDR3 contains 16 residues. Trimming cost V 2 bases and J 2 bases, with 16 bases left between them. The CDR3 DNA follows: TGTGCCAGCAGTGAAAACAGGGATCTGAACACCTACGAGCAGTACTTC. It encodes CASSENRDLNTYEQYF.

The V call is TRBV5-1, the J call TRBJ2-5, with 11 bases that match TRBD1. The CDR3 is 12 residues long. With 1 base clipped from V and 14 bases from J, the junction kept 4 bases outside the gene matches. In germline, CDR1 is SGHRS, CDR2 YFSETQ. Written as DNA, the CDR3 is TGCGCCAGCAGCTTGTCCGGACAGGGGGCATACTTC. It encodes CASSLSGQGAYF.

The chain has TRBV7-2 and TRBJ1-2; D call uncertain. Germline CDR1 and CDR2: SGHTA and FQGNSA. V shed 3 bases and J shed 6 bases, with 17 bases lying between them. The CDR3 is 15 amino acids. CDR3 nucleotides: TGTGCCAGCAGCTTTTATCAGAGATCCGGGGATGGCTACACCTTC. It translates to CASSFYQRSGDGYTF.

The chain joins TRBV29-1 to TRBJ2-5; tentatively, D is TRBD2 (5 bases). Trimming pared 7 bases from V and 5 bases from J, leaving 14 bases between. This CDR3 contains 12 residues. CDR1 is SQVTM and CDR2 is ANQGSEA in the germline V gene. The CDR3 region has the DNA TGCAGCGCGCATAGCGAAGGGGAGACCCAGTACTTC. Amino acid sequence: CSAHSEGETQYF. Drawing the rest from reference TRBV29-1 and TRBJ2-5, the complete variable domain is SAVISQKPSRDICQRGTSLTIQCQVDSQVTMMFWYRQQPGQSLTLIATANQGSEATYESGFVIDKFPISRPNLTFSTLTVSNMSPEDSSIYLCSAHSEGETQYFGPGTRLLVL.

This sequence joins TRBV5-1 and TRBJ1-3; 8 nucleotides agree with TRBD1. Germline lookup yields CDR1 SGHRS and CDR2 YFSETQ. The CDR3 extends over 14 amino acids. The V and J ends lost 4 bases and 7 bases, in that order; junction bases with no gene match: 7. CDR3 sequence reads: CASSDGQGLNTIYF. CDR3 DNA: TGCGCCAGCAGCGACGGACAGGGTTTGAACACCATATATTTT. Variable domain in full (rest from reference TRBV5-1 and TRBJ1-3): KAGVTQTPRYLIKTRGQQVTLSCSPISGHRSVSWYQQTPGQGLQFLFEYFSETQRNKGNFPGRFSGRQFSNSRSEMNVSTLELGDSALYLCASSDGQGLNTIYFGEGSWLTVV.

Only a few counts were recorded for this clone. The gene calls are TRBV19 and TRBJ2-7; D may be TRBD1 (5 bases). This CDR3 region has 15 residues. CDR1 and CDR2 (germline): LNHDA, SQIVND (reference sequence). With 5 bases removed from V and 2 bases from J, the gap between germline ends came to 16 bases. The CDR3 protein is CASSQFRDSPYEQYF. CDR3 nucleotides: TGTGCCAGTAGTCAGTTTCGAGACAGCCCCTACGAGCAGTACTTC.

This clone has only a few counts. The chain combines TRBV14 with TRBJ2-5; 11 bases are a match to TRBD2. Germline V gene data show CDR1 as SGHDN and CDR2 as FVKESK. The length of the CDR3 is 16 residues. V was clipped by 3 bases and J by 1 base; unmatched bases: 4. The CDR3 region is CASSHLGLAVQETQYF. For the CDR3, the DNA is TGTGCCAGCAGCCACCTGGGACTAGCGGTCCAAGAGACCCAGTACTTC.

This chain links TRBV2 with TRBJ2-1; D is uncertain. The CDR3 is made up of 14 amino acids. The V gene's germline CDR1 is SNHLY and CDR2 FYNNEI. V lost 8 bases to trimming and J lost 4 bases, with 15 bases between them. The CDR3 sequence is CASRLIARYNEQFF. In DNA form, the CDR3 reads TGTGCCAGCCGGTTAATTGCTAGGTACAATGAGCAGTTCTTC. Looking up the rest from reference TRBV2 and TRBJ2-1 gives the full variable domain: EPEVTQTPSHQVTQMGQEVILRCVPISNHLYFYWYRQILGQKVEFLVSFYNNEISEKSEIFDDQFSVERPDGSNFTLKIRSTKLEDSAMYFCASRLIARYNEQFFGPGTRLTVL.

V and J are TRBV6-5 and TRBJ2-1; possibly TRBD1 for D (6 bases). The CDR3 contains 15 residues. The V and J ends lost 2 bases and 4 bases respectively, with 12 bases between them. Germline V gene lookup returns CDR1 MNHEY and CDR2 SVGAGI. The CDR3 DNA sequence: TGTGCCAGCAGTTACCGGGCAGGGGCTTACAATGAGCAGTTCTTC. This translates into CASSYRAGAYNEQFF.

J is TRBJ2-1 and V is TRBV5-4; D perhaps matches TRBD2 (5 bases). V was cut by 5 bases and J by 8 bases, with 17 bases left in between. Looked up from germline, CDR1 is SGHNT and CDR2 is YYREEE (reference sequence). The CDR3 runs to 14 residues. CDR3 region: CASSSGLIIHEQFF. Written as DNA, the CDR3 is TGTGCCAGCAGTTCCGGACTTATCATCCATGAGCAGTTCTTC.

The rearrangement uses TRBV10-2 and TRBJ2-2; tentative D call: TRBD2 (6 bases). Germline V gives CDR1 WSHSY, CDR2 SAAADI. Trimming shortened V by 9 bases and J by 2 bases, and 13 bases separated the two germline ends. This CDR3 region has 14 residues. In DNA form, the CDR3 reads TGCGCCAGTGCCGGGACTCTCAACACCGGGGAGCTGTTTTTT. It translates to CASAGTLNTGELFF.

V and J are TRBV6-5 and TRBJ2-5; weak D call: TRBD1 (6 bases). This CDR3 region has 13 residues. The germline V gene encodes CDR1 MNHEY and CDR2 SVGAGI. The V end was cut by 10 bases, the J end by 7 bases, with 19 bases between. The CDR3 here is CATKGTRVGTQYF. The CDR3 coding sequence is TGTGCCACAAAGGGGACACGGGTTGGGACCCAGTACTTC.

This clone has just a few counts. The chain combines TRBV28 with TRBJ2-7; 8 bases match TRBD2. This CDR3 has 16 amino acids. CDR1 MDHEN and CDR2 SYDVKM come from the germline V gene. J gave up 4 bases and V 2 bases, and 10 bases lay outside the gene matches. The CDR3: CASSLTRAGVSYEQYF. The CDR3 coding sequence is TGTGCCAGCAGTTTAACGAGAGCGGGAGTCTCTTACGAGCAGTACTTC.

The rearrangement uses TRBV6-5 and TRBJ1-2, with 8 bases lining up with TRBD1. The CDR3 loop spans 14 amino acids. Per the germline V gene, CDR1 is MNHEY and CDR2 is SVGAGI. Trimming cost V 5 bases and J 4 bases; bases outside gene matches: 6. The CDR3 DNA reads TGTGCCAGCAGTCAGGACAGGGTCGTCTATGGCTACACCTTC. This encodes CASSQDRVVYGYTF.

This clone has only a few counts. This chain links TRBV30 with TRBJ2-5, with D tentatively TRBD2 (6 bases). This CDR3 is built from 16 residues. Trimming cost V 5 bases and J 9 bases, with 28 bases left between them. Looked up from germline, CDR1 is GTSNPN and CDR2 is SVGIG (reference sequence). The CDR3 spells CAWDSGGVLAGEAQYF. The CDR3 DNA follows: TGTGCCTGGGACTCCGGAGGAGTTTTAGCTGGGGAGGCCCAGTACTTC.

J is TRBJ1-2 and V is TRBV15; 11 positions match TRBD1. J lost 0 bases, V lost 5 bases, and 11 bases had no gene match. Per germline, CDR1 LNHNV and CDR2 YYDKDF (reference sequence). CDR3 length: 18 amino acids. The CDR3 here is CATSGPGTGGLANYGYTF. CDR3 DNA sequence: TGTGCCACCAGCGGACCCGGGACAGGGGGACTAGCTAACTATGGCTACACCTTC.

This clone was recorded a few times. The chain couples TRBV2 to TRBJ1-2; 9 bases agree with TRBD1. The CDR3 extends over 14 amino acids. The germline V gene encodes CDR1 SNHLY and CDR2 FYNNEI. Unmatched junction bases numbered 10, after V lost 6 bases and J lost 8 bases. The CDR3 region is CASRVQQGAGGYTF. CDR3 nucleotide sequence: TGTGCCAGCAGGGTTCAACAGGGGGCGGGCGGCTACACCTTC.

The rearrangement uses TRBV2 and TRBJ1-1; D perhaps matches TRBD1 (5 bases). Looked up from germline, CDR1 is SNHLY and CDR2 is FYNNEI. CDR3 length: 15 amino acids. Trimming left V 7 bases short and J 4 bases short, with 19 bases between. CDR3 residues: CASNIGGGGSTEAFF. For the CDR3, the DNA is TGTGCCAGCAATATTGGGGGGGGAGGGAGCACTGAAGCTTTCTTT.

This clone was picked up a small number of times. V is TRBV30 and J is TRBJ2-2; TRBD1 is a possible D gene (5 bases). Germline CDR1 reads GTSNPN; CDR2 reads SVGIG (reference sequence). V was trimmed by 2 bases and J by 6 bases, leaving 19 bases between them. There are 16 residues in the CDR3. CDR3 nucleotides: TGTGCCTGGAGTTCCCCAGGGTTAGGATACCCCGGGGAGCTGTTTTTT. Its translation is CAWSSPGLGYPGELFF.

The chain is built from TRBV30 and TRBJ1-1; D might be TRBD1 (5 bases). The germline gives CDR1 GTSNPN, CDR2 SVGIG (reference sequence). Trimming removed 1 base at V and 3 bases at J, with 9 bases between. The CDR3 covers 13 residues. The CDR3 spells CAWSAQGHTEAFF. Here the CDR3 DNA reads TGTGCCTGGAGTGCTCAGGGCCACACTGAAGCTTTCTTT.

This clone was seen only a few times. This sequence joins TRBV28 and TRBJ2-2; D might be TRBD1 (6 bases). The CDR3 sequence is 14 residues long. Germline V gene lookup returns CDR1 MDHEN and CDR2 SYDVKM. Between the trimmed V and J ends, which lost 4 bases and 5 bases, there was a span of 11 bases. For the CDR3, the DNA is TGTGCCAGCAGTTATTCAGGGGAAACCGGGGAGCTGTTTTTT. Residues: CASSYSGETGELFF.

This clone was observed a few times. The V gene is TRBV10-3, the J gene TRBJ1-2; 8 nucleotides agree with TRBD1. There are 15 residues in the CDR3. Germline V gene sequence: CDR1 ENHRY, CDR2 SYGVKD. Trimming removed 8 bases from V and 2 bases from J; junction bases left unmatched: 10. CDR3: CAIGRDRGANYGYTF. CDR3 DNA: TGTGCCATCGGCCGAGACAGGGGAGCAAACTATGGCTACACCTTC.

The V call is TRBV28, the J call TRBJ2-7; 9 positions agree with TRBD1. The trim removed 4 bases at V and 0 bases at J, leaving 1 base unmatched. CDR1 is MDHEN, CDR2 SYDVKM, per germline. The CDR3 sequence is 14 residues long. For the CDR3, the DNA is TGTGCCAGCAGTTACAGGGGGCTCTCCTACGAGCAGTACTTC. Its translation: CASSYRGLSYEQYF.